This entry lists 10 T cell receptor beta chains sequenced from one sample in a study of blood T cell repertoires in COVID-19. The table came from immunoSEQ multiplex PCR; TCRdb's copy has only in-frame clones and leaves some out. This table has hundreds of thousands of clones, roughly 87% appearing once. The source material was PBMCs or T cells enriched from blood (not recorded which). The receptors were sampled from a young woman who had recovered from COVID-19.

This clone was seen once. The chain links TRBV7-2 to TRBJ2-1, with 10 bases matching TRBD2. The CDR3 extends over 12 amino acids. CDR1 and CDR2 (germline): SGHTA, FQGNSA. V lost 5 bases to trimming and J lost 13 bases; unmatched junction nucleotides: 5. Here the CDR3 DNA reads TGTGCCAGCAGCAAGCTAGCGGGAGTTCAGTTCTTC. Protein: CASSKLAGVQFF.

The chain has TRBV15 and TRBJ2-6; TRBD1 might be the D (5 bases). CDR3 length: 15 residues. V lost 2 bases and J 2 bases, leaving 7 bases between the germline ends. Germline V gene lookup returns CDR1 LNHNV and CDR2 YYDKDF (reference sequence). The CDR3 region is CATSRRGTGANVLTF. CDR3 coding DNA: TGTGCCACCAGCAGAAGGGGTACTGGGGCCAACGTCCTGACTTTC.

This clone was seen a single time. Within the sample, other DNA sequences also encode this same CDR3. Here the CDR3 reads CATSRDQGGETQYF. In DNA, the CDR3 is TGTGCCACCAGCAGAGATCAAGGAGGAGAGACCCAGTACTTC. The gene calls are TRBV15 and TRBJ2-5; D is perhaps TRBD2 (5 bases). V lost 0 bases to trimming and J lost 4 bases, with 9 bases between them. The CDR3 covers 14 residues. CDR1 and CDR2 from the germline V gene are LNHNV and YYDKDF (reference sequence).

The chain is built from TRBV11-2 and TRBJ2-3; D call uncertain. This CDR3 is built from 13 residues. The V gene's germline CDR1 is SGHAT and CDR2 FQNNGV. Trimming took 5 bases from V and 2 from J, leaving 8 bases between them. As DNA, the CDR3 is TGTGCCAGCAGCCCTATTTTCACAGATACGCAGTATTTT. Amino acid sequence: CASSPIFTDTQYF.

A remark on this clone: One end of the junction is discordant with germline, which a read error may explain. The chain carries TRBV5-6 and TRBJ2-1; 7 nucleotides agree with TRBD1. Germline CDR1 is SGHDT and CDR2 is YYEEEE. This CDR3 region has 13 residues. The CDR3 coding sequence is TGTGCCAGCACCCTTTGGGGAGACAGGGAAGGGATCTTC. This gives the protein CASTLWGDREGIF. Full variable domain (remainder filled in from reference TRBV5-6 and TRBJ2-1): DAGVTQSPTHLIKTRGQQVTLRCSPKSGHDTVSWYQQALGQGPQFIFQYYEEEERQRGNFPDRFSGHQFPNYSSELNVNALLLGDSALYLCASTLWGDREGIFGPGTRLTVL.

The chain uses TRBV5-4 and TRBJ1-1, with 8 bases aligning to TRBD1. The V gene end was trimmed by 0 bases and the J gene end by 0 bases; junction bases not matched to a gene: 13. Germline assignment: CDR1 SGHNT and CDR2 YYREEE (reference sequence). The CDR3 runs 19 residues. The CDR3, as DNA: TGTGCCAGCAGCTTGGGAGGCAGGACAGGGCCTCTATTGAACACTGAAGCTTTCTTT. This translates into CASSLGGRTGPLLNTEAFF.

In DNA form, the CDR3 reads TGTGCCACCAGCAGAGATCCTCCGTATGGCTACACCTTC. This sequence encodes CATSRDPPYGYTF. V and J are TRBV15 and TRBJ1-2; D is undetermined. Germline V gene lookup returns CDR1 LNHNV and CDR2 YYDKDF (reference sequence). V was pared by 0 bases and J by 5 bases, with 7 bases between. CDR3 length: 13 amino acids.

This clone has a single count. Other DNA sequences in this specimen translate into the identical CDR3. The genes are TRBV29-1 and TRBJ2-1, with 10 bases identical to TRBD2. This CDR3 has 15 residues. CDR1 is SQVTM, CDR2 ANQGSEA, per germline. V was pared by 6 bases and J by 1 base, with 6 bases of the junction left unmatched. The CDR3 loop is CSVTGLAESYNEQFF. CDR3 nucleotides: TGCAGCGTCACCGGACTAGCGGAATCCTACAATGAGCAGTTCTTC.

This rearrangement joins TRBV5-1 to TRBJ1-5, with TRBD1 as a possible D gene (5 bases). The CDR3 extends over 15 amino acids. Germline V gene sequence: CDR1 SGHRS, CDR2 YFSETQ. Trimming took 3 bases from V and 4 from J, leaving 14 bases between them. The chain's CDR3 is CASSSQPGNNQPQHF. The CDR3 DNA reads TGCGCCAGCAGCTCGCAACCAGGGAATAATCAGCCCCAGCATTTT. Full variable domain (outside the CDR3, taken from reference TRBV5-1 and TRBJ1-5): KAGVTQTPRYLIKTRGQQVTLSCSPISGHRSVSWYQQTPGQGLQFLFEYFSETQRNKGNFPGRFSGRQFSNSRSEMNVSTLELGDSALYLCASSSQPGNNQPQHFGDGTRLSIL.

This clone was picked up one time. V usage is TRBV4-1 and J usage is TRBJ2-1, with a weak D call TRBD1 (6 bases). The CDR3 length is 17 residues. Germline CDR1 reads MGHRA; CDR2 reads YSYEKL. V lost 4 bases and J 3 bases, leaving 19 bases between the germline ends. The CDR3 DNA reads as TGCGCCAGCAGCCCACTTCCGGGACAAGGTAGCTACAATGAGCAGTTCTTC. This sequence encodes CASSPLPGQGSYNEQFF.